This T cell receptor beta chain was profiled in a study of blood T cell repertoires in COVID-19 (TCRdb year 2020). As for the study more broadly: Samples from collaborators originated in the United States, Italy and Spain and spanned both the acute and convalescent phases of COVID-19. The material from the prospective study consisted of cDNA or gDNA derived from T cells, B-cell-depleted T cells, or PBMCs. Deeply sampled blood TCRbeta repertoires from subjects exposed to, actively infected with, or recovered from COVID-19 were included in the dataset. The repertoires were made available in a free public database intended to serve as a resource for research on the immune response to SARS-CoV-2. The samples were drawn from two sources: the first 160 participants of the ongoing ImmuneRACE study, and 1,000 to 1,500 subjects contributed by 6 global collaborators. A de-identified subject ID, COVID-19 status, age in years and sex were almost always included in the sample metadata. HLA class I and class II types, where available, came from metadata supplied by the sample provider rather than from assay-based typing.

TCRbeta CDR3 regions were amplified from genomic DNA using the immunoSEQ Assay, a bias-controlled multiplex PCR. For the original study's pipeline: Within the assay, amplification of reference gene primers was used to estimate how many nucleated cells each sample contained. To quantify the absolute abundance of each unique TCRbeta CDR3 rearrangement, sequence reads were collapsed and filtered. For each sample, productive Simpson clonality was calculated as the square root of Simpson's diversity index across productive rearrangements. What TCRdb holds here is the immuneACCESS table cut down to in-frame rearrangements. Part of the clones is not present; checked against another copy, under half of the missing clones reflect an unresolved V gene, and the others are unexplained. V and J calls and clone size are those listed in that table; D and trimming were worked out from the DNA. The sample table shows 120,000 or so clones, and about 90% are seen once. 6% to 9.5% of the sample is taken by the ten largest.

Another Seattle source contributed samples from volunteer blood donors who had recovered from COVID-19. Collaborating institutions collected whole blood in K2EDTA tubes following their own protocols. For TCRbeta analysis, collaborators shipped samples as frozen whole blood, isolated PBMCs, or DNA extracted from either of those sample types. On this clone itself: Its antigen specificity is not known. No per-base quality is available; no much larger clone lies one base away.

The paper's findings and limits, for the study overall: The amount of clinical and demographic metadata varied by source and participant and was provided uncurated.

V and J are truncated by 4 bases and 3 bases respectively, leaving an intervening sequence of 17 bases. Based on the germline V gene, the CDR1 and CDR2 sequences are KGHDR and SFDVKD. From the cysteine up to the phenylalanine, the CDR3 has a length of 16 residues. CDR3 DNA is the only sequence kept; it has 48 bases, read in frame from the first base. The rearrangement joined TRBV24-1 to TRBJ1-2, with no confident D gene call. The source of this sequence is a man between 65 and 85 years old who had recovered from COVID-19. Sequencing input: peripheral blood. The DNA sequence is given as TGTGCCACCAGTGACCCGGCCCAGGCGGAGGACTATGGCTACACCTTC. Translated, it reads CATSDPAQAEDYGYTF.